These 25 T cell receptor beta chains share one sample of origin, sequenced in a study of T cells in Graves' hyperthyroidism and ophthalmopathy. Researchers took RNA transcripts and amplified the TCR beta CDR3 regions from them. Initially, a first-round RT-PCR of the TCR CDR3 employed the HTBI primer set. Using its own MiXCR run on the multiplex PCR reads, TCRdb lists one record per CDR3 protein. The sample has 250,000 to 400,000 distinct CDR3 sequences; roughly 13% are singletons. Sample: blood. All receptors derive from a woman aged 35 to 49 with Graves' ophthalmopathy.

This clonotype was observed many times. J is TRBJ2-7 and V is TRBV3-1; D unclear. With 5 bases removed from V and 5 bases from J, the gap between germline ends came to 7 bases. Germline V gene sequence: CDR1 LGHDT, CDR2 YNNKEL (reference sequence). This CDR3 has 11 residues. CDR3 protein: CASSYMHEQYF. The CDR3, as DNA: TGTGCCAGCAGCTATATGCACGAGCAGTACTTC.

This clonotype was seen only a few times. The genes are TRBV28 and TRBJ2-7; D unclear. The length of the CDR3 is 14 residues. Germline V lookup: CDR1 MDHEN, CDR2 SYDVKM. V gave up 0 bases and J gave up 3 bases, with 9 bases separating them. The CDR3 coding sequence is TGTGCCAGCAGTTTATGGGGGTTCTTCTACGAGCAGTACTTC. Translated, it gives CASSLWGFFYEQYF.

Ten or more counts support this clonotype. The chain has TRBV27 and TRBJ1-2, with TRBD1 matching over 7 bases. The V segment lost 4 bases and the J segment 4 bases; nucleotides outside the gene matches: 9. CDR1 is MNHEY, CDR2 SMNVEV, per germline (reference sequence). The length of the CDR3 is 15 residues. The CDR3 sequence: CASSSYRGHLYGYTF. CDR3 bases: TGTGCCAGCAGTTCCTACAGGGGCCACCTCTATGGCTACACCTTC.

This clonotype occurred many times. V and J are TRBV20-1 and TRBJ2-1; TRBD2 aligns across 7 bases. CDR1 is DFQATT and CDR2 is SNEGSKA in the germline V gene (reference sequence). The CDR3 has 15 amino acids. With V trimmed by 0 bases and J by 3 bases, 5 bases remained unmatched. The CDR3 loop reads CSARDTGGHYNEQFF. The CDR3 bases are TGCAGTGCTAGAGATACGGGAGGCCACTACAATGAGCAGTTCTTC.

The table lists this clonotype with many counts. This chain joins TRBV7-2 and TRBJ2-5, with unresolved D. The CDR3 consists of 14 residues. Germline assignment: CDR1 SGHTA and CDR2 FQGNSA. Trimming left V 7 bases short and J 1 base short, with 13 bases between. The CDR3: CASTSPAAQETQYF. The CDR3 region has the DNA TGTGCCAGCACCAGCCCCGCGGCCCAAGAGACCCAGTACTTC.

V and J are TRBV7-9 and TRBJ2-3, with D uncertain. The CDR3 has 13 residues. The germline CDR1 and CDR2 sequences are SEHNR and FQNEAQ (reference sequence). V shed 3 bases and J shed 0 bases, with 4 bases lying between them. Written as DNA, the CDR3 is TGTGCCAGCAGCTTCCTTAGCACAGATACGCAGTATTTT. Encoded protein: CASSFLSTDTQYF.

The J gene is TRBJ2-7, the V gene TRBV20-1, with 8 bases that match TRBD1. From germline, CDR1 is DFQATT and CDR2 SNEGSKA (reference sequence). CDR3 length: 14 residues. V lost 0 bases to trimming and J lost 7 bases; unmatched junction nucleotides: 8. In nucleotides, the CDR3 is TGCAGTGCTAGAGAACTCAGGGGGCTGGGGGAGCAGTACTTC. Protein sequence: CSARELRGLGEQYF.

This clonotype was picked up a small number of times. The genes are TRBV19 and TRBJ2-4, with D possibly being TRBD1 (6 bases). V was cut by 10 bases and J by 9 bases, with 25 bases left in between. The CDR3 runs to 15 residues. Germline V lookup: CDR1 LNHDA, CDR2 SQIVND (reference sequence). This CDR3 is CATDTGQSALSIQYF. For the CDR3, the DNA is TGTGCCACCGACACAGGGCAAAGCGCCCTTAGCATTCAGTACTTC.

The table lists this clonotype with many counts. CDR3 DNA sequence: TGTGCCAGCAGTTACGGGGATAGCACAGATACGCAGTATTTT. Its protein product is CASSYGDSTDTQYF. The genes are TRBV6-5 and TRBJ2-3, with D hard to call. The germline V gene encodes CDR1 MNHEY and CDR2 SVGAGI. The CDR3 is made up of 14 amino acids. V shed 2 bases and J shed 0 bases, with 6 bases lying between them.

At least ten counts were recorded for this clonotype. The J gene is TRBJ2-7, the V gene TRBV6-1, with no clear D. CDR3 length: 15 residues. CDR1 is MNHNS, CDR2 SASEGT, per germline. V was pared by 6 bases and J by 0 bases, with 15 bases between. CDR3 nucleotides: TGTGCCAGCAGGGAGACTCCGAGGAGCTCCTACGAGCAGTACTTC. Its protein product is CASRETPRSSYEQYF.

In this sample, this clonotype turned up a few times. The rearrangement uses TRBV6-1 and TRBJ2-7; 13 nucleotides line up with TRBD2. The CDR3 extends over 16 amino acids. V trimming: 7 bases; J trimming: 0 bases; junction bases outside the gene matches: 6. Germline CDR1 and CDR2: MNHNS and SASEGT. The chain's CDR3 is CASNGLAGASSYEQYF. The CDR3 nucleotides are TGTGCCAGCAACGGACTAGCGGGAGCCAGCTCCTACGAGCAGTACTTC.

This clonotype was recorded at least ten times. This sequence joins TRBV28 and TRBJ2-7; TRBD1 might be the D (6 bases). Trimming took 6 bases from V and 4 from J, leaving 19 bases between them. The CDR3 has 15 amino acids. Germline values: CDR1 MDHEN, CDR2 SYDVKM. The DNA for the CDR3 is TGTGCCAGCAGCCGAAGCGCGACAGGACGATACGAGCAGTACTTC. It specifies CASSRSATGRYEQYF.

This clonotype has just a few counts. V is TRBV20-1 and J is TRBJ2-1, with TRBD2 as a possible D gene (5 bases). CDR1 is DFQATT, CDR2 SNEGSKA, per germline (reference sequence). Trimming took 6 bases from V and 1 from J, leaving 25 bases between them. The CDR3 length is 18 residues. This chain's CDR3 is CSANPYSGRGVSYNEQFF. The DNA for the CDR3 is TGCAGTGCCAACCCCTATTCGGGGAGAGGCGTTTCCTACAATGAGCAGTTCTTC.

This clonotype was seen ten or more times. This chain uses TRBV6-1 with TRBJ2-1; D unclear. Trimming took off 5 bases at V and 8 bases at J, with 7 bases between the two ends. There are 11 residues in the CDR3. Germline V lookup: CDR1 MNHNS, CDR2 SASEGT. The CDR3 nucleotides are TGTGCCAGCAGTCTGGGATATGAGCAGTTCTTC. It translates to CASSLGYEQFF.

This clonotype came up a few times. V gene TRBV7-9 combines with J gene TRBJ2-2; D is unresolved. The CDR3 spans 14 residues. V dropped 5 bases and J dropped 7 bases, with 14 bases sitting between them. Germline V lookup: CDR1 SEHNR, CDR2 FQNEAQ (reference sequence). The CDR3 loop is CASSPSIVLGELFF. The CDR3 bases are TGTGCCAGCAGCCCCAGCATAGTGCTCGGGGAGCTGTTTTTT.

This clonotype was observed at least ten times. The chain joins TRBV13 to TRBJ2-7, with TRBD1 matching over 9 bases. Germline V gene data show CDR1 as PRHDT and CDR2 as FYEKMQ (reference sequence). The length of the CDR3 is 14 residues. Trimming cost V 8 bases and J 2 bases; bases outside gene matches: 7. CDR3 protein: CASLRQGGTYEQYF. The CDR3, as DNA: TGTGCCAGCCTAAGACAGGGGGGGACCTACGAGCAGTACTTC.

The chain carries TRBV30 and TRBJ1-5; a possible D gene is TRBD1 (6 bases). Trimming stripped 2 bases from V and 4 bases from J, with 9 bases between. In germline, CDR1 is GTSNPN, CDR2 SVGIG (reference sequence). The CDR3 runs 13 residues. CDR3 sequence (DNA): TGTGCCTGGAGTTTGCAGGGGAATCAGCCCCAGCATTTT. The encoded protein is CAWSLQGNQPQHF.

This clonotype was counted a few times. The chain recombines TRBV10-3 with TRBJ1-6; D gene ambiguous. V was trimmed by 3 bases and J by 7 bases, leaving 13 bases between them. Germline-derived CDR1 and CDR2 are ENHRY and SYGVKD. The CDR3 has 15 amino acids. The CDR3 loop is CAISENRDPNSPLHF. The CDR3 nucleotides read TGTGCCATCAGTGAAAACCGGGATCCAAATTCACCCCTCCACTTT.

This clonotype was counted ten times or more. The V gene is TRBV7-2, the J gene TRBJ2-2, with a weak D call TRBD1 (5 bases). V dropped 5 bases and J dropped 0 bases, with 10 bases sitting between them. The length of the CDR3 is 15 residues. Germline assignment: CDR1 SGHTA and CDR2 FQGNSA. CDR3 region: CASSRDSANTGELFF. The CDR3 coding sequence is TGTGCCAGCAGCCGCGACAGCGCGAACACCGGGGAGCTGTTTTTT.

The CDR3 region has the DNA TGTGCCAGCAGTGAATCGTCCAGGGTGGGCCTTGACGCTTTCTTT. Its protein is CASSESSRVGLDAFF. This chain connects TRBV2 to TRBJ1-1, with D possibly matching TRBD1 (5 bases). This CDR3 has 15 residues. Germline V gene sequence: CDR1 SNHLY, CDR2 FYNNEI. V was shortened by 2 bases and J by 11 bases, with 21 bases between the two germline ends.

This clonotype has at least ten counts. The rearrangement links TRBV12-3 or TRBV12-4 to TRBJ1-6; D remains ambiguous. V lost 3 bases and J 5 bases, leaving 8 bases between the germline ends. The CDR3 runs 14 residues. As DNA, the CDR3 is TGTGCCAGCAGTTTGAACAGCAATAATTCACCCCTCCACTTT. It encodes CASSLNSNNSPLHF.

The chain employs TRBV4-1 and TRBJ1-2, with D tentatively TRBD1 (6 bases). The CDR3 extends over 18 amino acids. V dropped 3 bases and J dropped 2 bases, with 22 bases sitting between them. In germline, CDR1 is MGHRA, CDR2 YSYEKL. Written as DNA, the CDR3 is TGCGCCAGCAGCCACCCTGAACAGGGTTCTAACCGAAACTATGGCTACACCTTC. This codes for CASSHPEQGSNRNYGYTF.

This clonotype showed up many times. The rearrangement uses TRBV20-1 and TRBJ2-1, with 9 bases lining up with TRBD2. The V gene end was trimmed by 6 bases and the J gene end by 2 bases; junction bases not matched to a gene: 8. Germline CDR1 reads DFQATT; CDR2 reads SNEGSKA (reference sequence). This CDR3 spans 15 amino acids. The CDR3 loop reads CSAGISGRTYNEQFF. The CDR3 DNA follows: TGCAGTGCCGGAATTAGCGGGAGAACCTACAATGAGCAGTTCTTC.

This clonotype came up many times. The gene calls are TRBV29-1 and TRBJ2-1; tentatively, D is TRBD2 (5 bases). Trimming shortened V by 6 bases and J by 2 bases, and 11 bases separated the two germline ends. Germline assignment: CDR1 SQVTM and CDR2 ANQGSEA. The CDR3 is 13 residues long. This CDR3 is CSVTSEPYNEQFF. CDR3 sequence (DNA): TGCAGCGTCACTAGTGAGCCCTACAATGAGCAGTTCTTC.

This clonotype has at least ten counts. At one boundary the junction diverges from the germline segment, which might be a read error. The chain recombines TRBV6-1 with TRBJ2-4, with a possible D match to TRBD2 (5 bases). CDR3 length: 12 amino acids. Germline V gene data show CDR1 as MNHNS and CDR2 as SASEGT. The CDR3 is CASSEARGIQYF. DNA for the CDR3: TGTGCCAGCAGCGAAGCCCGGGGCATTCAGTACTTC.